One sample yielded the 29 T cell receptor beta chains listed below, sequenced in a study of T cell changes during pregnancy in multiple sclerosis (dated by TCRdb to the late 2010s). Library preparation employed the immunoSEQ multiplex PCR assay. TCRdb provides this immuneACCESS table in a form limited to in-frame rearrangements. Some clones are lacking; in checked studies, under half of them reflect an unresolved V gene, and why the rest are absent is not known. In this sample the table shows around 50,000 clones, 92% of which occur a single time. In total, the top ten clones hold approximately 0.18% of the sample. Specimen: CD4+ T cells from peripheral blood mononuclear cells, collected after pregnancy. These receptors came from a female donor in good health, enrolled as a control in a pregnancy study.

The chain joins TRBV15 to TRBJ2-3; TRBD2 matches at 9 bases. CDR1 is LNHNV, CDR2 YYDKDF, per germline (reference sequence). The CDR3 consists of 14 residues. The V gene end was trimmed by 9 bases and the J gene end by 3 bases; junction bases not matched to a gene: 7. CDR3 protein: CATGGGAPTDTQYF. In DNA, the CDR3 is TGTGCCACAGGCGGGGGGGCCCCGACAGATACGCAGTATTTT.

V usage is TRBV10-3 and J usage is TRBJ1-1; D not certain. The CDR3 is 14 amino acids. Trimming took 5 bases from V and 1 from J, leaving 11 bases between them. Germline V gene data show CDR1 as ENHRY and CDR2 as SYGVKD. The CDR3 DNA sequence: TGTGCCATCAGTCTTGGGAGTGGGAACACTGAAGCTTTCTTT. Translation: CAISLGSGNTEAFF.

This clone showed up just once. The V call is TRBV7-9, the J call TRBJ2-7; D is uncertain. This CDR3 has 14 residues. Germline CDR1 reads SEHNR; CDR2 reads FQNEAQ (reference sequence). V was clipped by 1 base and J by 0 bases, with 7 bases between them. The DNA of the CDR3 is TGTGCCAGCAGCTTAGGTACTGGCTCCTACGAGCAGTACTTC. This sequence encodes CASSLGTGSYEQYF.

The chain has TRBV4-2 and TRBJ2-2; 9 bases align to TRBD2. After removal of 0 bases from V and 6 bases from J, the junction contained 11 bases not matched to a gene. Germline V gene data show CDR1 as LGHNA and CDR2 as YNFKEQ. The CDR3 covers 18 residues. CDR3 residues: CASSQDRGTSFLAGELFF. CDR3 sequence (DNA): TGTGCCAGCAGCCAAGATCGGGGGACTAGCTTTTTAGCCGGGGAGCTGTTTTTT.

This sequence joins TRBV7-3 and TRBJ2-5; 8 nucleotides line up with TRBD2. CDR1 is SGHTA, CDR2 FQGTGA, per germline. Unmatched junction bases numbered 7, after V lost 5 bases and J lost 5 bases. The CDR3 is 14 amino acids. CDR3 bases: TGTGCCAGCAGCAGGAGCGGGGGCGGGGAGACCCAGTACTTC. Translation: CASSRSGGGETQYF. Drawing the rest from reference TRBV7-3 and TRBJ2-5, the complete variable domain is GAGVSQTPSNKVTEKGKYVELRCDPISGHTALYWYRQSLGQGPEFLIYFQGTGAADDSGLPNDRFFAVRPEGSVSTLKIQRTERGDSAVYLCASSRSGGGETQYFGPGTRLLVL.

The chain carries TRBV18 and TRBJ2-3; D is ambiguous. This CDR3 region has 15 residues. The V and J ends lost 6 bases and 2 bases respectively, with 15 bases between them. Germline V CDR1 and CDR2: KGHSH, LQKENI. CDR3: CASSPLLGLTDTQYF. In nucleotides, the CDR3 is TGTGCCAGCTCCCCCCTTTTGGGCCTCACAGATACGCAGTATTTT.

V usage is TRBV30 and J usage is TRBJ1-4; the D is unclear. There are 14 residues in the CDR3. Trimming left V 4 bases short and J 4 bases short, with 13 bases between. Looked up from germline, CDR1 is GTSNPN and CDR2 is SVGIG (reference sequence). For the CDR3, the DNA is TGTGCCTGGAATCCGGGGTTACGTAATGAAAAACTGTTTTTT. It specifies CAWNPGLRNEKLFF.

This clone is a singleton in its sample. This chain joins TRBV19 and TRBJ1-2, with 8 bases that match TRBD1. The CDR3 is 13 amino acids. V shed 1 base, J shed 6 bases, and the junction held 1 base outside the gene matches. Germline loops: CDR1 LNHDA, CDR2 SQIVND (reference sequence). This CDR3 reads CASSIGQGHGYTF. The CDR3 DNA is TGTGCCAGTAGTATAGGACAGGGGCATGGCTACACCTTC.

The CDR3 DNA reads TGTGCCAGCTCACCATTGGGGGACACCTACAATGAGCAGTTCTTC. As protein: CASSPLGDTYNEQFF. This chain joins TRBV18 and TRBJ2-1, with a weak D call TRBD1 (6 bases). Germline V gives CDR1 KGHSH, CDR2 LQKENI. V was clipped by 2 bases and J by 2 bases, with 10 bases between them. The CDR3 contains 15 residues.

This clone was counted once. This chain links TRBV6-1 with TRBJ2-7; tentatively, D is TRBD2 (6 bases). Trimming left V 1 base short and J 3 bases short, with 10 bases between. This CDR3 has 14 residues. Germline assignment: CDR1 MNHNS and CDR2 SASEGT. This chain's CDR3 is CASSEGSGVYEQYF. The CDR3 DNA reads TGTGCCAGCAGTGAAGGGTCGGGGGTCTACGAGCAGTACTTC.

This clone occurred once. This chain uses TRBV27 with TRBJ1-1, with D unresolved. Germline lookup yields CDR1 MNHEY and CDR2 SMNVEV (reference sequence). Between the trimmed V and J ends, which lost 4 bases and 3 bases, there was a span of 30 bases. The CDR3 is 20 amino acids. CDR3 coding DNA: TGTGCCAGCAGTTCTCCCGCGTTTGGCGGTTCCCCCCTCCTATACACTGAAGCTTTCTTT. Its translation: CASSSPAFGGSPLLYTEAFF.

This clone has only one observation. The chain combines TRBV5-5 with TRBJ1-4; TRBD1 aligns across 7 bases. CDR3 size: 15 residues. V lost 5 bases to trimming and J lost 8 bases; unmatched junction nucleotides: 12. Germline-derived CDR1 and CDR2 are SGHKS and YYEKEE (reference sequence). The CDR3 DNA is TGTGCCAGCAGTTTATCGGGACAGTCCTACGAAAAACTGTTTTTT. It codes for CASSLSGQSYEKLFF. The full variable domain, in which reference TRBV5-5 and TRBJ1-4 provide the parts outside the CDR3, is DAGVTQSPTHLIKTRGQQVTLRCSPISGHKSVSWYQQVLGQGPQFIFQYYEKEERGRGNFPDRFSARQFPNYSSELNVNALLLGDSALYLCASSLSGQSYEKLFFGSGTQLSVL.

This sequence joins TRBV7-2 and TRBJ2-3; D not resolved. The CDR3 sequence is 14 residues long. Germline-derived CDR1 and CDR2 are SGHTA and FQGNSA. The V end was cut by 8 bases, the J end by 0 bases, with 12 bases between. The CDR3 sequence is CASRLLPSTDTQYF. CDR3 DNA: TGTGCCAGCCGTCTCCTTCCTAGCACAGATACGCAGTATTTT.

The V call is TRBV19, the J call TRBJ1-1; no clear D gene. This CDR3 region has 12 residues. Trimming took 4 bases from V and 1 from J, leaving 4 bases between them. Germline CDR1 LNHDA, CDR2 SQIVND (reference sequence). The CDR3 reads CASSTRNTEAFF. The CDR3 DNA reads TGTGCCAGTAGTACGCGGAACACTGAAGCTTTCTTT.

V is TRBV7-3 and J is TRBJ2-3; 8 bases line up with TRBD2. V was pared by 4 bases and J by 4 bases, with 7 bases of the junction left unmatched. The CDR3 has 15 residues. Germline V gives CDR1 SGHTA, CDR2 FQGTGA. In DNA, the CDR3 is TGTGCCAGCAGCTCCCCAAGCGGGGGAGCAGATACGCAGTATTTT. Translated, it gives CASSSPSGGADTQYF.

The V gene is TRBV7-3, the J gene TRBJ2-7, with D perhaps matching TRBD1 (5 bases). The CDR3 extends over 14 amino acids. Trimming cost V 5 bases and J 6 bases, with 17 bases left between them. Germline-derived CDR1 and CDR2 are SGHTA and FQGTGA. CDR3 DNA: TGTGCCAGCAGCCGCCAGGGCGGTAACGGCGAGCAGTACTTC. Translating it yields CASSRQGGNGEQYF.

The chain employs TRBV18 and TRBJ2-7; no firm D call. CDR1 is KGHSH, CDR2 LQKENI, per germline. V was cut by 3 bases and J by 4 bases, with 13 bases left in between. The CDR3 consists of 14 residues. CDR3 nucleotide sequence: TGTGCCAGCTCACCGACTCCCACTGGGTACGAGCAGTACTTC. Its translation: CASSPTPTGYEQYF.

CDR3 protein: CASSRTGGDEAFF. CDR3 in DNA: TGCGCCAGCAGCCGAACAGGGGGGGATGAAGCTTTCTTT. The rearrangement joins TRBV4-1 to TRBJ1-1, with TRBD1 matching 8 bases. This CDR3 spans 13 amino acids. Trimming took 4 bases from V and 7 from J; bases not matched to a gene: 5. Germline CDR1 and CDR2: MGHRA and YSYEKL.

The CDR3 DNA is TGTGCCAGCAGCTTAGCCCAGGGGCAGTATGGCTACACCTTC. Amino acid sequence: CASSLAQGQYGYTF. The chain has TRBV7-2 and TRBJ1-2, with D possibly TRBD1 on 6 matching bases. CDR1 SGHTA and CDR2 FQGNSA come from the germline V gene. The germline V and J ends were trimmed by 0 bases and 5 bases, with 10 bases remaining between them. CDR3 length: 14 residues.

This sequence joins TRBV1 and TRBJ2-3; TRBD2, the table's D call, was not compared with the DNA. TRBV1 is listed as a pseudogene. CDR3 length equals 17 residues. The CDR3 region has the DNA TGCACCAGCAGCCAAGTCGGGGAGCGCGAACTCACAGATACGCAGTATTTT. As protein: CTSSQVGERELTDTQYF.

For the CDR3, the DNA is TGTGCCACCAGAAAACTTTGGGAGACCCAGTACTTC. Amino acid sequence: CATRKLWETQYF. V gene TRBV28 combines with J gene TRBJ2-5; D call uncertain. V dropped 10 bases and J dropped 5 bases, with 14 bases sitting between them. The CDR3 sequence is 12 residues long. The germline V gene encodes CDR1 MDHEN and CDR2 SYDVKM.

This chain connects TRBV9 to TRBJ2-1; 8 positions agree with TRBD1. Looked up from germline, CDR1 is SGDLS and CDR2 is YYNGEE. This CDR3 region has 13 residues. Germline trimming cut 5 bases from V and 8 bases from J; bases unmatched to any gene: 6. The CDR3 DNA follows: TGTGCCAGCAGGCAGCAGGGGGCGGATGAGCAGTTCTTC. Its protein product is CASRQQGADEQFF. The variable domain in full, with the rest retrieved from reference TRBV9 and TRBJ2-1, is DSGVTQTPKHLITATGQRVTLRCSPRSGDLSVYWYQQSLDQGLQFLIQYYNGEERAKGNILERFSAQQFPDLHSELNLSSLELGDSALYFCASRQQGADEQFFGPGTRLTVL.

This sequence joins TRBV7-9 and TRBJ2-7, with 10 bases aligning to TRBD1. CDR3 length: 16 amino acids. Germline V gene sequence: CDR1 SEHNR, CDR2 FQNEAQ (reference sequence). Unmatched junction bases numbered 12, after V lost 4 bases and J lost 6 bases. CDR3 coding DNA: TGTGCCAGCAGCTCGCAGACAGGGGGCGCGAGCCCCGAGCAGTACTTC. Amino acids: CASSSQTGGASPEQYF.

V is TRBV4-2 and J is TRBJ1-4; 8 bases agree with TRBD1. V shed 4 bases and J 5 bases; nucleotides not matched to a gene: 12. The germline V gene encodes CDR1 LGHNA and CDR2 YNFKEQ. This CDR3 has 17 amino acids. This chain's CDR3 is CASSPQPGTGPNEKLFF. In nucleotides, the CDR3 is TGTGCCAGCAGCCCCCAACCCGGGACAGGCCCCAATGAAAAACTGTTTTTT.

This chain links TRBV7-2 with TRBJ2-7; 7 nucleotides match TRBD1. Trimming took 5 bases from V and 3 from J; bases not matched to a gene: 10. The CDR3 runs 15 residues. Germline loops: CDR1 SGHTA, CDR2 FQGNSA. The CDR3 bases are TGTGCCAGCAGCCGAACCCCGGGACAGCTCTACGAGCAGTACTTC. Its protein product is CASSRTPGQLYEQYF.

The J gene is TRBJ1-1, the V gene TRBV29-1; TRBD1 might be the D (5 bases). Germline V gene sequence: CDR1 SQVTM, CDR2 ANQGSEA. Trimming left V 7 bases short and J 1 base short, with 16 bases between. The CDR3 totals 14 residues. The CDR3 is CSARPRGGNTEAFF. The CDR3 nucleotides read TGCAGCGCTCGCCCCCGGGGGGGGAACACTGAAGCTTTCTTT.

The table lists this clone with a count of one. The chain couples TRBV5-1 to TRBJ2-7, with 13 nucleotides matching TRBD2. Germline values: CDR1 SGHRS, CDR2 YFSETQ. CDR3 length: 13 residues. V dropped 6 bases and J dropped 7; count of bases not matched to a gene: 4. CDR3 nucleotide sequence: TGCGCCAGCACCTGGACTAGCGGGGGAGAGCAGTACTTC. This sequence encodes CASTWTSGGEQYF.

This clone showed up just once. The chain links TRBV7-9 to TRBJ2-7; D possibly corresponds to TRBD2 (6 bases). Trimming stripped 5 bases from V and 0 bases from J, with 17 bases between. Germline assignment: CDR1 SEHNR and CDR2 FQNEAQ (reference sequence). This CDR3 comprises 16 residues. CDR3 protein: CASSPPRRGSSYEQYF. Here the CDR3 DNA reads TGTGCCAGCAGCCCCCCCCGGAGGGGAAGCTCCTACGAGCAGTACTTC. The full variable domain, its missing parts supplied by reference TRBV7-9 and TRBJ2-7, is DTGVSQNPRHKITKRGQNVTFRCDPISEHNRLYWYRQTLGQGPEFLTYFQNEAQLEKSRLLSDRFSAERPKGSFSTLEIQRTEQGDSAMYLCASSPPRRGSSYEQYFGPGTRLTVT.

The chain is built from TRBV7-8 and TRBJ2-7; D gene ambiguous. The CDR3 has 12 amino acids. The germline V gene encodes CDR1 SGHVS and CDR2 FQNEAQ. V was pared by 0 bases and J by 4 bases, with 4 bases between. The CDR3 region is CASSLATYEQYF. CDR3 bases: TGTGCCAGCAGCTTAGCGACTTACGAGCAGTACTTC.